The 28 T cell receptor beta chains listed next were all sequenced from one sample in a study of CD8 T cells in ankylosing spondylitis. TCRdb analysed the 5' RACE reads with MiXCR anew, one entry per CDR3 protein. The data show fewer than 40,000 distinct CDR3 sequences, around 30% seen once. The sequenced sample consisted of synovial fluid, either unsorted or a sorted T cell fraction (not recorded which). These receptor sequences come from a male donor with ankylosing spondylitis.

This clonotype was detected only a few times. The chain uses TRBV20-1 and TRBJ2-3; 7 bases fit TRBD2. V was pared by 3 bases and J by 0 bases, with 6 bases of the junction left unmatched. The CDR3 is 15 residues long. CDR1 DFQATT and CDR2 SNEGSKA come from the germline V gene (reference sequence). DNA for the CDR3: TGCAGTGCTAGTCACCAGCGGGGAAGCACAGATACGCAGTATTTT. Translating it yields CSASHQRGSTDTQYF.

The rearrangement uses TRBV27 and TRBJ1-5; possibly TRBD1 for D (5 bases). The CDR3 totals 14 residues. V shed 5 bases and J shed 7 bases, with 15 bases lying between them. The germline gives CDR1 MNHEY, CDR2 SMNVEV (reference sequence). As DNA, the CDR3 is TGTGCCAGCAGTGGAGGGGTTTCGGGACAGCCCCAGCATTTT. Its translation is CASSGGVSGQPQHF.

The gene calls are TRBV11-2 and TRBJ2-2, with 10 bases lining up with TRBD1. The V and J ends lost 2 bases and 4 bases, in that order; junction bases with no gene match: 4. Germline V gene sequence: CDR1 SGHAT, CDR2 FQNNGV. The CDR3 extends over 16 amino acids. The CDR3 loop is CASSLMGQGTTGELFF. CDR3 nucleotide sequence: TGTGCCAGCAGCTTAATGGGACAGGGGACCACCGGGGAGCTGTTTTTT.

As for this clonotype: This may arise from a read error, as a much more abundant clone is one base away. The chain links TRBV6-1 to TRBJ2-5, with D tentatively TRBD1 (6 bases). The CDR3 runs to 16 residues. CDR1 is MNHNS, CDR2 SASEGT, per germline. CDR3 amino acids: CVSSEGPGESAETQYF. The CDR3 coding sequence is TGTGTCAGCAGTGAAGGTCCAGGGGAGTCCGCAGAGACCCAGTACTTC.

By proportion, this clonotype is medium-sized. CDR3 coding DNA: TGTGCCAGCTCACCCAGGGGGAACACCGGGGAGCTGTTTTTT. Its translation is CASSPRGNTGELFF. The chain employs TRBV18 and TRBJ2-2; D might be TRBD1 (6 bases). CDR3 length equals 14 residues. Per germline, CDR1 KGHSH and CDR2 LQKENI. The V gene lost 3 bases and the J gene lost 1 base, with 6 bases spanning the gap.

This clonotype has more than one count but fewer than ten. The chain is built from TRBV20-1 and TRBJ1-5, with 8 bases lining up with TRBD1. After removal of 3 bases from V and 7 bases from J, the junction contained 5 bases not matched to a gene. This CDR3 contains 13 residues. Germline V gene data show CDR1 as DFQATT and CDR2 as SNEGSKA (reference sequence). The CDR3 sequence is CSASRGREQPQHF. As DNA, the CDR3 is TGCAGTGCTAGCAGGGGGCGGGAGCAGCCCCAGCATTTT.

CDR3 nucleotide sequence: TGTGCCAGCAGCTTTGGACAGCTGAACACTGAAGCTTTCTTT. As protein: CASSFGQLNTEAFF. V gene TRBV11-2 combines with J gene TRBJ1-1, with a possible D match to TRBD1 (6 bases). With 3 bases removed from V and 0 bases from J, the gap between germline ends came to 8 bases. Looked up from germline, CDR1 is SGHAT and CDR2 is FQNNGV. The CDR3 runs 14 residues.

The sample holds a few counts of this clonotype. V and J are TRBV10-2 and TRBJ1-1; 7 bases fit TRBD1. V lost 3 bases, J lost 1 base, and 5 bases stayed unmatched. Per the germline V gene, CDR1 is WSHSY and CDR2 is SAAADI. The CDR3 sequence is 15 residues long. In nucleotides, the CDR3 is TGCGCCAGCAGTGATCAGGGGGTATCGAACACTGAAGCTTTCTTT. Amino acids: CASSDQGVSNTEAFF.

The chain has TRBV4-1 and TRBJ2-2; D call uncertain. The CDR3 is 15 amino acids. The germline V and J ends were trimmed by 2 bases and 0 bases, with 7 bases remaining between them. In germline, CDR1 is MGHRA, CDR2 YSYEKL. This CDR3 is CASSQFGANTGELFF. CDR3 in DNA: TGCGCCAGCAGCCAATTTGGGGCGAACACCGGGGAGCTGTTTTTT.

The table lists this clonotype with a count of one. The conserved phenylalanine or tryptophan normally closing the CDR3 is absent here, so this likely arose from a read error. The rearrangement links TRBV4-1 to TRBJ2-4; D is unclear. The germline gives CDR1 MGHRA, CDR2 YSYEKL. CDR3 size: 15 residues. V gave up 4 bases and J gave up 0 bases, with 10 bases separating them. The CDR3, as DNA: TGCGCCAGCAGCCCACTCAGGCTAGCCAAAAACATTCAGTACATC. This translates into CASSPLRLAKNIQYI.

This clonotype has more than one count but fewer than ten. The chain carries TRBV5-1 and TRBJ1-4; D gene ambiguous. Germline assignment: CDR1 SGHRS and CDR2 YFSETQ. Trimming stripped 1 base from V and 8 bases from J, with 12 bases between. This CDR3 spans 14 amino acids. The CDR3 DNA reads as TGCGCCAGCAGCTTGTCCGGGGTAGGCGAAAAACTGTTTTTT. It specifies CASSLSGVGEKLFF.

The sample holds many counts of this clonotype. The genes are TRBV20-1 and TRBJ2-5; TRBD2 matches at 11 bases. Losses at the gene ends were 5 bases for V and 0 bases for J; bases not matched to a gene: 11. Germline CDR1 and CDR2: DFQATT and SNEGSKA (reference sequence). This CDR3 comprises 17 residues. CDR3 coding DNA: TGCAGTGCTCGTCAGGGACTAGCGGAAAGGTACCAAGAGACCCAGTACTTC. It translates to CSARQGLAERYQETQYF.

Here the CDR3 DNA reads TGTGCCATCAGTGAGTCTTCTAGCGGGAGGGTTAATGAGCAGTTCTTC. It yields the protein CAISESSSGRVNEQFF. This chain links TRBV10-3 with TRBJ2-1; 12 bases fit TRBD2. The CDR3 is 16 amino acids. Unmatched junction bases numbered 4, after V lost 0 bases and J lost 7 bases. CDR1 is ENHRY, CDR2 SYGVKD, per germline.

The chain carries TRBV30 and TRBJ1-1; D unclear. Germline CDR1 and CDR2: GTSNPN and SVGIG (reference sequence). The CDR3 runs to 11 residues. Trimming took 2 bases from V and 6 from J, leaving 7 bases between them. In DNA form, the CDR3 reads TGTGCCTGGAGTAGGGCCCCTGAAGCTTTCTTT. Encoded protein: CAWSRAPEAFF.

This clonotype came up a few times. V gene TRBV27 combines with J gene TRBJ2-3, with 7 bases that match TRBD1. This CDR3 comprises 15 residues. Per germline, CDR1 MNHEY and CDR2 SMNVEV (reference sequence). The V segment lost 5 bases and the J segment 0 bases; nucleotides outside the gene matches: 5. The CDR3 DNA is TGTGCCAGCAGTCCGGGACAGTTTAGCACAGATACGCAGTATTTT. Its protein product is CASSPGQFSTDTQYF.

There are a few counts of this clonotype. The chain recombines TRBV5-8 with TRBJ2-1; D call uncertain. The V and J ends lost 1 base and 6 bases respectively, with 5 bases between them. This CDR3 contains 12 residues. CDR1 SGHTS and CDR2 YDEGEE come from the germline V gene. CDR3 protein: CASSLTVNEQFF. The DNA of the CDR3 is TGTGCCAGCAGCTTGACTGTCAATGAGCAGTTCTTC.

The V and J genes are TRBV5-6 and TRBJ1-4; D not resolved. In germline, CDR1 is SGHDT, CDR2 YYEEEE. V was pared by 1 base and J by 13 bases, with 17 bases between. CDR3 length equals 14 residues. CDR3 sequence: CASSLFPAARGLFF. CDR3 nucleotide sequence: TGTGCCAGCAGCTTGTTTCCGGCAGCACGAGGACTGTTTTTT.

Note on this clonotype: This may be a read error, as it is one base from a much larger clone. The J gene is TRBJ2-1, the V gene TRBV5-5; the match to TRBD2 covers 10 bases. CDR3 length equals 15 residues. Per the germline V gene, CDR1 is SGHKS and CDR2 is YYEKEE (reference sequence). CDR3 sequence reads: CAISFGLAGVGEQFF. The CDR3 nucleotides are TGTGCCATCAGCTTTGGGCTAGCGGGAGTAGGTGAGCAGTTCTTC.

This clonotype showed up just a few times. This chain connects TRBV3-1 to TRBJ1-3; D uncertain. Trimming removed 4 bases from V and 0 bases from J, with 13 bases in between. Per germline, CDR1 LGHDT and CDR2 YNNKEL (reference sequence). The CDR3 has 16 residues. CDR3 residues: CASSLTGDLSGNTIYF. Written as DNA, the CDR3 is TGTGCCAGCAGCCTTACCGGGGATCTCTCTGGAAACACCATATATTTT. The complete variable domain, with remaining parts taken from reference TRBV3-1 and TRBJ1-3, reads DTAVSQTPKYLVTQMGNDKSIKCEQNLGHDTMYWYKQDSKKFLKIMFSYNNKELIINETVPNRFSPKSPDKAHLNLHINSLELGDSAVYFCASSLTGDLSGNTIYFGEGSWLTVV.

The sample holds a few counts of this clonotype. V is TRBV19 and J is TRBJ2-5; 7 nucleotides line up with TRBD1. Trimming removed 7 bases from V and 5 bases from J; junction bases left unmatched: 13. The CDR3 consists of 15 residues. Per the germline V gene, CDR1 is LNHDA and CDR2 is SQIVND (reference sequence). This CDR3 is CASTLKTGRSETQYF. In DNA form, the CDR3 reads TGTGCCAGTACTTTGAAGACAGGGCGGTCGGAGACCCAGTACTTC.

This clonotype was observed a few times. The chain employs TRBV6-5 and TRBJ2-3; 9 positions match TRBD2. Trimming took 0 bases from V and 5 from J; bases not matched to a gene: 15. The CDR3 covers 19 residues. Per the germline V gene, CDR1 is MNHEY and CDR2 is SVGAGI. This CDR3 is CASSYSAQGAGGHGDTQYF. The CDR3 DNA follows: TGTGCCAGCAGTTACTCGGCCCAGGGTGCGGGAGGGCATGGAGATACGCAGTATTTT.

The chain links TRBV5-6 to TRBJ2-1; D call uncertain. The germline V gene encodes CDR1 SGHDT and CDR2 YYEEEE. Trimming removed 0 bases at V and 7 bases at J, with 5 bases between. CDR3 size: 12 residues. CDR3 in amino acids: CASSLEENEQFF. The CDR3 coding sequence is TGTGCCAGCAGCTTGGAAGAGAATGAGCAGTTCTTC.

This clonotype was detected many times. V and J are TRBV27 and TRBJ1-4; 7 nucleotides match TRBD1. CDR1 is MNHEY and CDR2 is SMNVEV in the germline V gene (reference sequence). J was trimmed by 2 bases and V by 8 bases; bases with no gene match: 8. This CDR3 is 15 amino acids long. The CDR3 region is CASRRQQGTNEKLFF. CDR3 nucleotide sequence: TGTGCCAGCCGACGACAACAGGGGACTAATGAAAAACTGTTTTTT.

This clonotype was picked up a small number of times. CDR3 nucleotide sequence: TGTGCCAGCAGTCCCTATGCAGGGATTGAAGCTTTCTTT. The encoded protein is CASSPYAGIEAFF. This chain links TRBV12-3 or TRBV12-4 with TRBJ1-1; tentative D call: TRBD1 (5 bases). The germline V and J ends were trimmed by 5 bases and 7 bases, with 14 bases remaining between them. CDR3 size: 13 residues.

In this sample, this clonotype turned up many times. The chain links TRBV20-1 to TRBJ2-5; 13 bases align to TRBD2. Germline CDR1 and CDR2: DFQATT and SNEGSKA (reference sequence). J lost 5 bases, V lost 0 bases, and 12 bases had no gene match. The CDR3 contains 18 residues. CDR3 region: CSARDGGTSGNMGETQYF. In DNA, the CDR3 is TGCAGTGCTAGAGATGGAGGGACTAGCGGGAATATGGGGGAGACCCAGTACTTC.

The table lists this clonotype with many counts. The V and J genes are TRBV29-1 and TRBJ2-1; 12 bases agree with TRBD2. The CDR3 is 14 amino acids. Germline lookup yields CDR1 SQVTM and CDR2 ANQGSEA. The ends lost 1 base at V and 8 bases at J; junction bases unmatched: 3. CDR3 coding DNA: TGCAGCGTTGAAGTCCTAGCGGGAGGGTATGAGCAGTTCTTC. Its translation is CSVEVLAGGYEQFF.

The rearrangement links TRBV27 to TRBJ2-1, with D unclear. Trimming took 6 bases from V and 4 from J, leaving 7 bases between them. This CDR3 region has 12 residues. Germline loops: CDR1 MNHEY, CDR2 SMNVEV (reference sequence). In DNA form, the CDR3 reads TGTGCCAGCAGATCGGGTTACAATGAGCAGTTCTTC. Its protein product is CASRSGYNEQFF.

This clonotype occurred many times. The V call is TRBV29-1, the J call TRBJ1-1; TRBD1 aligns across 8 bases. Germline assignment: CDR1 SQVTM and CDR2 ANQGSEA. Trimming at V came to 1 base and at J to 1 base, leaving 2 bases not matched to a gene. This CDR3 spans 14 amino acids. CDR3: CSVEVGTGNTEAFF. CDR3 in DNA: TGCAGCGTTGAAGTGGGGACAGGGAACACTGAAGCTTTCTTT.